Listed below are T cell receptor beta chains from one sample, sequenced in a study of blood T cell repertoires in COVID-19. TCRdb's copy holds only in-frame clones and misses some; the assay was immunoSEQ multiplex PCR. The sample has 190,000 or so clones, about 82% seen once. The specimen sequenced was PBMCs or T cells enriched from blood (not recorded which). The receptors originated from a young woman who had recovered from COVID-19. CDR3s include the opening cysteine and the closing phenylalanine or tryptophan. Each record gives: D gene, V gene, J gene, CDR3 protein. The D gene is left open where the match is weak.

>-|TRBV19|TRBJ2-2
CASISPAGNTGELFF
>-|TRBV11-1|TRBJ1-2
CASSPAGNYGYTF
>TRBD1|TRBV4-1|TRBJ1-4
CASSPTGFSTNEKLFF
>-|TRBV6-5|TRBJ1-2
CASSYEADYGYTF
>-|TRBV14|TRBJ1-5
CASSQDLKQPQHF
>TRBD1|TRBV5-1|TRBJ1-1
CASSRDSNTEAFF
>-|TRBV2|TRBJ2-1
CASSGGQIASPYNEQFF
>-|TRBV7-8|TRBJ2-7
CASSLALGGAVYEQYF
>-|TRBV6-1|TRBJ2-3
CASSERTGRVTDTQYF
>-|TRBV10-3|TRBJ2-7
CAISDAAGIEGEQYF
>-|TRBV19|TRBJ2-7
CASSSGTYEQYF
>-|TRBV5-1|TRBJ2-5
CASSLTGARETQYF
>-|TRBV20-1|TRBJ2-7
CSASYSLEQYF
>-|TRBV27|TRBJ2-7
CASRVSITGTYEQYF